Listed below are T cell receptor beta chains from one sample, sequenced in a study of blood T cell repertoires in COVID-19. The protocol was immunoSEQ multiplex PCR, while the TCRdb copy is restricted to in-frame clones and leaves out a portion. The sample shows approximately 200,000 clones, roughly 86% of them seen only once. The sample consisted of peripheral blood. The receptors were sampled from a woman aged 60-70 years with acute or convalescent COVID-19. CDR3s include the opening cysteine and the closing phenylalanine or tryptophan. A D gene is named only where the DNA matches it firmly. Clone size appears in some rows only: once, few, many, or a class for an expanded clone.

size	D	length	J	V	DNA	CDR3
-	TRBD1	16	TRBJ1-2	TRBV7-2	TGTGCCAGCAGCCCCGCCAGGACAGGGACTAACTATGGCTACACCTTC	CASSPARTGTNYGYTF
few	-	16	TRBJ1-3	TRBV28	TGTGCCAGCAGTTTAAGGCGGGGCTTGGGAGGAAACACCATATATTTT	CASSLRRGLGGNTIYF
few	-	14	TRBJ2-1	TRBV18	TGTGCCAGCTCACTAGGGACATCCTACAATGAGCAGTTCTTC	CASSLGTSYNEQFF
-	TRBD2	15	TRBJ2-7	TRBV27	TGTGCCAGCAGTACTTTACTAGCGGTCTCCTACGAGCAGTACTTC	CASSTLLAVSYEQYF
-	-	15	TRBJ2-7	TRBV30	TGTGCCTGGAGGAACCGGGACACAAGCTCCTACGAGCAGTACTTC	CAWRNRDTSSYEQYF
few	TRBD2	17	TRBJ2-1	TRBV6-6	TGTGCCAGCAGTCTTGGGACTAGCGGGGGGGGTTCCAGCGAGCAGTTCTTC	CASSLGTSGGGSSEQFF
-	TRBD1	15	TRBJ1-3	TRBV18	TGTGCCAGCTCACCTCGGGACAGGGCAGGAAACACCATATATTTT	CASSPRDRAGNTIYF
-	-	17	TRBJ2-1	TRBV4-3	TGCGCCAGCAGCCAGGCCCGCGGGGGCAGCTCCTACAATGAGCAGTTCTTC	CASSQARGGSSYNEQFF
-	-	15	TRBJ2-6	TRBV18	TGTGCCAGCTCACACGACTTGGCTGGGGCCAACGTCCTGACTTTC	CASSHDLAGANVLTF
-	TRBD2	14	TRBJ2-7	TRBV9	TGTGCCAGCAGCGCCAGGACTAGCGGTTACGAGCAGTACTTC	CASSARTSGYEQYF
-	-	13	TRBJ2-7	TRBV7-9	TGTGCCAGCAGCTTAGGAGGGACCTACGAGCAGTACTTC	CASSLGGTYEQYF
-	TRBD1	15	TRBJ1-3	TRBV12-5	TGTGCTAGTGGACGGGACAGGGTCTCCGGAAACACCATATATTTT	CASGRDRVSGNTIYF
-	-	14	TRBJ1-1	TRBV6-6	TGTGCCAGCAGTTATGCGGGTCTGAACACTGAAGCTTTCTTT	CASSYAGLNTEAFF
-	TRBD1	14	TRBJ1-2	TRBV19	TGTGCCAGCACCCGGACAGGGGGCAACTATGGCTACACCTTC	CASTRTGGNYGYTF
-	-	17	TRBJ1-1	TRBV19	TGTGCCAGTAGTATTTCCCTCGGGGGGCCTCGGAACACTGAAGCTTTCTTT	CASSISLGGPRNTEAFF
-	TRBD2	17	TRBJ2-1	TRBV12-5	TGTGCTAGTGGTTCCCCCGGACTAGCGGGGGGGCGCAATGAGCAGTTCTTC	CASGSPGLAGGRNEQFF
-	-	16	TRBJ2-4	TRBV5-6	TGTGCCAGCAGCTTTGTCCAGGGCATAGCCAAAAACATTCAGTACTTC	CASSFVQGIAKNIQYF
-	TRBD1	15	TRBJ1-3	TRBV7-6	TGTGCCAGCAGCTTCCTCCGGGACAGGGAGGTCACCATATATTTT	CASSFLRDREVTIYF
-	TRBD2	16	TRBJ2-5	TRBV5-1	TGCGCCAGCAGCTTGGGACTAGCGGGGGGCCAAGAGACCCAGTACTTC	CASSLGLAGGQETQYF
-	-	16	TRBJ2-7	TRBV4-1	TGCGCCAGCAGCCAAGAAGGGGGTGTGGGGTACTACGAGCAGTACTTC	CASSQEGGVGYYEQYF
few	-	14	TRBJ1-2	TRBV2	TGTGCCAGCAGTTTTAGAGATAACAACTATGGCTACACCTTC	CASSFRDNNYGYTF
-	TRBD2	16	TRBJ2-1	TRBV6-5	TGTGCCAGCAGTTACACGACGGGAGGGCCCAGGAATGAGCAGTTCTTC	CASSYTTGGPRNEQFF
once	TRBD1	14	TRBJ2-7	TRBV6-5	TGTGCCAGCAGTTACCCGGCAGGGGGCTACGAGCAGTACTTC	CASSYPAGGYEQYF
-	-	13	TRBJ1-2	TRBV19	TGTGCCAGTACTCTGACCCAACGGGATGGCTACACCTTC	CASTLTQRDGYTF
-	-	17	TRBJ2-1	TRBV11-2	TGTGCCAGCAGCAATTATGGGTCGGGGGTTCGATACAATGAGCAGTTCTTC	CASSNYGSGVRYNEQFF
-	TRBD1	16	TRBJ1-6	TRBV25-1	TGTGCCAGCAGTGAATCGAGACAGGGGGTGAGTTCACCCCTCCACTTT	CASSESRQGVSSPLHF
-	TRBD2	16	TRBJ2-1	TRBV4-3	TGCGCCAGCAGCCAAATCCTGGGACTAGCGGTCTATGAGCAGTTCTTC	CASSQILGLAVYEQFF
-	-	13	TRBJ1-5	TRBV19	TGTGCCAGTAGAGGGACTCGAGGGCAGCCCCAGCATTTT	CASRGTRGQPQHF
-	TRBD2	15	TRBJ2-1	TRBV19	TGTGCCAGTACTTGGGGGACTAGCGGGAGGGGTGAGCAGTTCTTC	CASTWGTSGRGEQFF
-	-	13	TRBJ2-7	TRBV30	TGTGCCTGGAGTAGCGGACTAAACTACGAGCAGTACTTC	CAWSSGLNYEQYF
-	TRBD1	14	TRBJ2-3	TRBV14	TGTGCCAGCAGTCGGGACAGGGGTTCAGATACGCAGTATTTT	CASSRDRGSDTQYF
-	-	16	TRBJ1-3	TRBV5-1	TGCGCCAGCAGCCCAGCCGGGATTTACTCTGGAAACACCATATATTTT	CASSPAGIYSGNTIYF
once	-	17	TRBJ1-2	TRBV7-2	TGTGCCAGCAGCTTAGGGGGGACTAAACGGGACACCTATGGCTACACCTTC	CASSLGGTKRDTYGYTF
-	-	15	TRBJ2-6	TRBV28	TGTGCCAGCAGTTTACAGGGCTCTGGGGCCAACGTCCTGACTTTC	CASSLQGSGANVLTF
-	-	15	TRBJ1-6	TRBV15	TGTGCCACCAGCAGCCCGGGACTGGGAAATTCACCCCTCCACTTT	CATSSPGLGNSPLHF
once	TRBD1	16	TRBJ1-2	TRBV4-1	TGCGCCAGCAGCCTAACCCCGGGACAGGGGGTTTTTGGCTACACCTTC	CASSLTPGQGVFGYTF
-	-	16	TRBJ1-5	TRBV4-2	TGTGCCAGCAGCCCAGGGACACGGGATAGCAATCAGCCCCAGCATTTT	CASSPGTRDSNQPQHF
-	TRBD1	17	TRBJ2-1	TRBV7-9	TGTGCCAGCAGCTTAGCCCGTCTGGGACAGGGGGCGCATGAGCAGTTCTTC	CASSLARLGQGAHEQFF
-	-	14	TRBJ1-1	TRBV4-2	TGTGCCAGCAGCCAAGTGGATAGCTCCTGGGGCCCACTTTTT	CASSQVDSSWGPLF
-	-	14	TRBJ2-1	TRBV3-1/TRBV3-2	TGTGCCAGCAGCCCAAGACATTCCTACAATGAGCAGTTCTTC	CASSPRHSYNEQFF
-	TRBD2	15	TRBJ2-7	TRBV6-2/TRBV6-3	TGTGCCAGCAGTCAAGCCGGGACTAGCTTTTTCGAGCAGTACTTC	CASSQAGTSFFEQYF
once	TRBD2	17	TRBJ2-5	TRBV7-9	TGTGCCAGCAGCGCCCTAGCGGGAGGGAGCCCCGGAGAGACCCAGTACTTC	CASSALAGGSPGETQYF
-	-	14	TRBJ1-2	TRBV11-2	TGTGCCAGCAGCTTAGTGGGGGGGCAGGGCGCTGGGACCTTC	CASSLVGGQGAGTF
-	TRBD2	15	TRBJ2-7	TRBV3-1/TRBV3-2	TGTGCCAGCAGCCAGATGGGACTAGCGGGCGCCGAGCAGTACTTC	CASSQMGLAGAEQYF
-	TRBD1	15	TRBJ2-7	TRBV18	TGTGCCAGCTCACGATCGACAGGGTGGGCCTACGAGCAGTACTTC	CASSRSTGWAYEQYF
-	TRBD2	16	TRBJ2-5	TRBV6-2/TRBV6-3	TGTGCCAGCAGTTACGGATTAGCGGGGTACCAAGAGACCCAGTACTTC	CASSYGLAGYQETQYF
once	-	14	TRBJ2-1	TRBV4-1	TGCGCCAGCAGCCAAGGGTTGAGAAACAATGAGCAGTTCTTC	CASSQGLRNNEQFF
-	-	12	TRBJ1-1	TRBV7-9	TGTGCCAGCAGCCTTACTATGACGGGAGCTTTCTTT	CASSLTMTGAFF
few	-	13	TRBJ1-1	TRBV6-1	TGTGCCAGCAGTGAAAGGCAGGGCACTGAAGCTTTCTTT	CASSERQGTEAFF
-	TRBD2	17	TRBJ2-1	TRBV6-4	TGTGCCAGCAGTGAGTGGGCGGGAGGGGCATCCTACAATGAGCAGTTCTTC	CASSEWAGGASYNEQFF